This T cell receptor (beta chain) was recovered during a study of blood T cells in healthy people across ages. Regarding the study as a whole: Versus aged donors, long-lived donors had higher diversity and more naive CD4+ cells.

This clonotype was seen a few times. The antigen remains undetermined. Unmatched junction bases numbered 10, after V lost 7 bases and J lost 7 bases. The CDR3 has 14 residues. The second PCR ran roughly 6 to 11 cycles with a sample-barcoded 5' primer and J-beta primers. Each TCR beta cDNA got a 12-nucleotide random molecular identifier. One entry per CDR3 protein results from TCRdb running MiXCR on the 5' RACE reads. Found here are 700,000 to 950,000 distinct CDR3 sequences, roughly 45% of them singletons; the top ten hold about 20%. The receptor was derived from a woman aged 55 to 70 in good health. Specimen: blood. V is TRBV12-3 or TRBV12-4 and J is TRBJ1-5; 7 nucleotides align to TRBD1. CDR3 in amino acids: CASTNDRVKQPQHF. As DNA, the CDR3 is TGTGCCAGCACCAATGACAGGGTTAAACAGCCCCAGCATTTT.